This entry features one T cell receptor (beta chain) sequence. With MiXCR, TCRdb called clones anew from the PCR reads. This table holds about 35,000 clones, about 33% found once. This CDR3 spans 13 amino acids. Germline values: CDR1 MRHNA, CDR2 SNTAGT. V shed 3 bases and J shed 4 bases, with 9 bases lying between them. The data originate from a study of metastatic and nonmetastatic thyroid tumors. Study in general: Malignant and benign thyroid patients had repertoires compared in peripheral blood and tumor or nodule tissue.

Treatment of any kind had been given to no patient before thyroid surgery. This TCR came from a female donor with papillary thyroid cancer or a benign thyroid nodule (not recorded which). Some clones in this sample may be carry-over from other donors' samples. This chain uses TRBV6-4 with TRBJ1-2, with no clear D. Sequenced sample: tumor tissue. The CDR3: CASSEAGIYGYTF. The DNA for the CDR3 is TGTGCCAGCAGTGAAGCCGGGATCTATGGCTACACCTTC.